Shown below are 5 T cell receptor beta chains from a single sample sequenced in a study of shared clonotypes between healthy human individuals. Only in-frame clones appear in the TCRdb table, and some are missing; sequencing was by immunoSEQ multiplex PCR. The sample carries 1 million to 1.3 million clones, 75% to 80% recorded once. Sequenced: memory CD4+ T cells from PBMCs. Subset of the sample: CD45RA-negative fraction. The source is a man aged 18-30 years in good health. Some clones in this sample may be carry-over from other donors' samples.

The chain carries TRBV5-5 and TRBJ1-1; 7 positions match TRBD1. There are 14 residues in the CDR3. Trimming removed 3 bases from V and 8 bases from J; junction bases left unmatched: 10. Germline CDR1 and CDR2: SGHKS and YYEKEE (reference sequence). CDR3 in DNA: TGTGCCAGCAGCTCAAAATCGGGACAGAGCGAAGCTTTCTTT. Protein sequence: CASSSKSGQSEAFF.

The V gene is TRBV6-6, the J gene TRBJ1-1; no firm D call. The V gene's germline CDR1 is MNHNY and CDR2 SVGAGI (reference sequence). CDR3 size: 13 residues. Trimming took off 7 bases at V and 6 bases at J, with 15 bases between the two ends. The DNA of the CDR3 is TGTGCCAGCAACTACTTGCGGGAAGCTGAAGCTTTCTTT. It encodes CASNYLREAEAFF.

The chain has TRBV13 and TRBJ1-2; D is unclear. The V end was cut by 5 bases, the J end by 8 bases, with 15 bases between. CDR3 length: 13 amino acids. Germline CDR1 PRHDT, CDR2 FYEKMQ (reference sequence). The CDR3 spells CASSPKGFGGYTF. The CDR3, as DNA: TGTGCCAGCAGCCCCAAAGGATTTGGGGGCTACACCTTC.

The CDR3, as DNA: TGTGCCAGCAGTTTACGCATGGGGCAACCGGGGCAGTTCTTC. Translated: CASSLRMGQPGQFF. The V call is TRBV28, the J call TRBJ2-1; D is perhaps TRBD1 (5 bases). Trimming cost V 2 bases and J 12 bases, with 17 bases left between them. The CDR3 has 14 amino acids. Germline-derived CDR1 and CDR2 are MDHEN and SYDVKM.

This chain connects TRBV28 to TRBJ1-6; D not resolved. This CDR3 contains 17 residues. V dropped 4 bases and J dropped 7 bases, with 20 bases sitting between them. Per germline, CDR1 MDHEN and CDR2 SYDVKM. This CDR3 is CASSSVSGDSLNSPLHF. For the CDR3, the DNA is TGTGCCAGCAGTTCAGTCTCCGGCGATTCTTTAAATTCACCCCTCCACTTT.